These 28 T cell receptor beta chains originate from one sample sequenced in a study of neurological immune-mediated disorders (dated by TCRdb to the late 2010s). Library preparation was by 5' RACE. The listed sequencing device is Illumina HiSeq 2500. TCRdb passed the public sequencing reads through fastp at Q25 and MiXCR, retaining productive beta sequences. Entries that share a CDR3 protein sequence are merged under the most common genes and DNA. The sample yields more than 15,000 distinct CDR3 sequences; under 15% were counted once. Jointly, the top ten make up roughly an eighth of the sample. Sequences were obtained from PBMCs. The receptors were gathered from a man aged 55 to 70 with HTLV-1-associated myelopathy (HAM/TSP).

This clonotype was seen a handful of times. The chain has TRBV4-3 and TRBJ1-6; 8 bases are a match to TRBD1. Germline V gene data show CDR1 as LGHNA and CDR2 as YSLEER. This CDR3 has 13 amino acids. V was clipped by 4 bases and J by 16 bases; unmatched bases: 9. The CDR3 reads CASSLPGQGPLHF. CDR3 nucleotides: TGCGCCAGCAGCCTCCCCGGACAGGGCCCGCTCCACTTT.

For this clonotype: One end of the junction varies from germline; a read error may be responsible. The chain links TRBV10-3 to TRBJ2-7; 10 bases match TRBD1. The CDR3 contains 17 residues. CDR1 is ENHRY and CDR2 is SYGVKD in the germline V gene. The CDR3 is CANSADISGTGDYEQYF. The CDR3 coding sequence is TGTGCCAACAGTGCTGACATCTCCGGGACAGGGGACTACGAGCAGTACTTC.

This clonotype was recorded many times. The chain combines TRBV29-1 with TRBJ2-5; TRBD1 agrees at 7 bases. Germline-derived CDR1 and CDR2 are SQVTM and ANQGSEA. Germline trimming cut 3 bases from V and 4 bases from J; bases unmatched to any gene: 5. The CDR3 runs to 13 residues. The CDR3 DNA reads as TGCAGCGTTGAGAGGGGGCATGGAGAGACCCAGTACTTC. Translated: CSVERGHGETQYF.

The J gene is TRBJ2-5, the V gene TRBV4-2, with 9 bases matching TRBD1. The end of the DNA is better explained by TRBJ2-7, so the J call may be wrong. The CDR3 length is 15 residues. In germline, CDR1 is LGHNA, CDR2 YNFKEQ. CDR3 sequence reads: CASQDTGGASYEQYF. In nucleotides, the CDR3 is TGTGCCAGCCAAGATACAGGGGGCGCTTCCTACGAGCAGTACTTC.

This clonotype has at least ten counts. The chain combines TRBV5-1 with TRBJ2-5; maybe TRBD2 (6 bases). CDR3 size: 15 residues. Germline-derived CDR1 and CDR2 are SGHRS and YFSETQ. With 4 bases removed from V and 5 bases from J, the gap between germline ends came to 18 bases. Here the CDR3 DNA reads TGCGCCAGCAGCCCGGGGAGGCCCAACGGGGAGACCCAGTACTTC. Translated: CASSPGRPNGETQYF.

This clonotype was detected many times. The J gene is TRBJ2-2, the V gene TRBV5-1; the D is unclear. The CDR3 loop spans 13 amino acids. Germline V gives CDR1 SGHRS, CDR2 YFSETQ. Trimming shortened V by 5 bases and J by 3 bases, and 8 bases separated the two germline ends. The CDR3 spells CASRAEHTGELFF. DNA of the CDR3: TGCGCCAGCAGGGCAGAACACACCGGGGAGCTGTTTTTT.

At least ten counts were recorded for this clonotype. This rearrangement joins TRBV9 to TRBJ2-2; D is possibly TRBD1 or TRBD2 (6 bases each). Deletions cut 7 bases from V and 5 bases from J, with 15 bases between. Germline CDR1 is SGDLS and CDR2 is YYNGEE. The CDR3 extends over 14 amino acids. This CDR3 is CASGGQGWTGELFF. The CDR3 DNA reads TGTGCCAGCGGAGGGCAGGGGTGGACCGGGGAGCTGTTTTTT.

In its sample, this clonotype was seen many times. The V call is TRBV5-1, the J call TRBJ1-6; D remains ambiguous. V lost 1 base and J 11 bases, leaving 10 bases between the germline ends. This CDR3 comprises 13 residues. The germline gives CDR1 SGHRS, CDR2 YFSETQ. The CDR3 DNA reads as TGCGCCAGCAGCTTGAACAGTTTGCCACCCCTCCACTTT. Encoded protein: CASSLNSLPPLHF. Full variable domain (outside the CDR3, taken from reference TRBV5-1 and TRBJ1-6): KAGVTQTPRYLIKTRGQQVTLSCSPISGHRSVSWYQQTPGQGLQFLFEYFSETQRNKGNFPGRFSGRQFSNSRSEMNVSTLELGDSALYLCASSLNSLPPLHFGNGTRLTVT.

This clonotype showed up many times. V and J are TRBV7-2 and TRBJ1-1; maybe TRBD1 (6 bases). CDR1 is SGHTA, CDR2 FQGNSA, per germline. V lost 3 bases and J 11 bases, leaving 13 bases between the germline ends. This CDR3 is 12 amino acids long. CDR3: CASSFLGTRAFF. In DNA form, the CDR3 reads TGTGCCAGCAGCTTTTTAGGGACAAGGGCTTTCTTT.

The chain carries TRBV7-6 and TRBJ2-1; 9 bases are a match to TRBD2. Germline V gene lookup returns CDR1 SGHVS and CDR2 FNYEAQ. With V trimmed by 5 bases and J by 5 bases, 13 bases remained unmatched. CDR3 length: 17 residues. The CDR3 sequence: CASSPRVGSGGNNEQFF. As DNA, the CDR3 is TGTGCCAGCAGCCCCAGGGTGGGTAGCGGGGGAAACAATGAGCAGTTCTTC.

This clonotype showed up many times. This clone may be a read error of a much larger clone one base away. This chain links TRBV4-1 with TRBJ2-3, with 9 bases matching TRBD2. Germline V gene sequence: CDR1 MGHRA, CDR2 YSYEKL. The CDR3 loop spans 16 amino acids. The chain's CDR3 is CANSQPAGGPINTQYF. CDR3 DNA sequence: TGCGCCAACAGCCAACCTGCGGGGGGGCCGATAAATACGCAGTATTTT.

The V call is TRBV19, the J call TRBJ1-5, with a tentative D call TRBD1 (6 bases). Deletions cut 10 bases from V and 1 base from J, with 14 bases between. This CDR3 is 14 amino acids long. CDR1 is LNHDA and CDR2 is SQIVND in the germline V gene (reference sequence). This chain's CDR3 is CATAYQGSNQPQHF. The CDR3 nucleotides are TGTGCCACCGCATACCAGGGGAGCAATCAGCCCCAGCATTTT.

The CDR3 bases are TGTGCCAGTAAGACGGACAGGAGCTCCTACAATGAGCAGTTCTTC. This gives the protein CASKTDRSSYNEQFF. The V gene is TRBV19, the J gene TRBJ2-1; 7 bases agree with TRBD1. CDR1 and CDR2 from the germline V gene are LNHDA and SQIVND (reference sequence). The CDR3 totals 15 residues. Unmatched junction bases numbered 6, after V lost 7 bases and J lost 0 bases.

The sample holds many counts of this clonotype. This CDR3 is CASRQGRDQPQHF. The DNA for the CDR3 is TGTGCCAGCAGACAGGGTAGGGATCAGCCCCAGCATTTT. The chain has TRBV2 and TRBJ1-5, with D maybe TRBD1 (6 bases). Looked up from germline, CDR1 is SNHLY and CDR2 is FYNNEI. The CDR3 is 13 residues long. V lost 6 bases, J lost 5 bases, and 11 bases lay in between.

The sample holds many counts of this clonotype. The rearrangement joins TRBV12-5 to TRBJ2-3; no firm D call. Trimming shortened V by 6 bases and J by 0 bases, and 16 bases separated the two germline ends. The CDR3 length is 16 residues. Looked up from germline, CDR1 is LGHNT and CDR2 is FRNRAP. The CDR3 here is CASGQTVRTSTDTQYF. The CDR3, as DNA: TGTGCTAGTGGCCAGACGGTTAGAACCAGCACAGATACGCAGTATTTT.

This clonotype has at least ten counts. The V call is TRBV14, the J call TRBJ2-1; unclear D gene. This CDR3 contains 15 residues. The ends were cut back, 0 bases at V and 0 bases at J, with 6 bases in the middle. CDR1 is SGHDN, CDR2 FVKESK, per germline. The CDR3 loop is CASSQEVSSYNEQFF. CDR3 sequence (DNA): TGTGCCAGCAGCCAAGAAGTAAGCTCCTACAATGAGCAGTTCTTC.

Ten or more counts support this clonotype. The gene calls are TRBV7-9 and TRBJ2-1; tentative D call: TRBD2 (5 bases). The germline V gene encodes CDR1 SEHNR and CDR2 FQNEAQ (reference sequence). The V end was cut by 10 bases, the J end by 8 bases, with 15 bases between. The CDR3 totals 12 residues. The CDR3 region has the DNA TGTGCCACCCGGCGGGCAGTTGATGAGCAGTTCTTC. This sequence encodes CATRRAVDEQFF.

This clonotype was recorded many times. The gene calls are TRBV7-2 and TRBJ2-3; D not resolved. The V end was cut by 4 bases, the J end by 5 bases, with 7 bases between. This CDR3 is 12 amino acids long. Looked up from germline, CDR1 is SGHTA and CDR2 is FQGNSA. CDR3 loop: CASSSRGDTQYF. The CDR3 DNA follows: TGTGCCAGCAGCTCCCGAGGAGATACGCAGTATTTT. The full variable domain, its missing parts supplied by reference TRBV7-2 and TRBJ2-3, is GAGVSQSPSNKVTEKGKDVELRCDPISGHTALYWYRQSLGQGLEFLIYFQGNSAPDKSGLPSDRFSAERTGGSVSTLTIQRTQQEDSAVYLCASSSRGDTQYFGPGTRLTVL.

With respect to this clonotype: Possible read error: a much larger clone is one base away. The chain combines TRBV19 with TRBJ2-1, with 7 positions matching TRBD2. This CDR3 is built from 13 residues. Trimming took 4 bases from V and 10 from J; bases not matched to a gene: 7. Germline CDR1 LNHDA, CDR2 SQIVND (reference sequence). CDR3 sequence (DNA): TGTGCCAGTAGTACCCAAACTAGCGCAGAGCAGTTCTTC. Its translation is CASSTQTSAEQFF.

This clonotype has at least ten counts. V is TRBV7-2 and J is TRBJ1-1; tentative D call: TRBD1 (5 bases). The CDR3 runs 13 residues. CDR1 SGHTA and CDR2 FQGNSA come from the germline V gene. V lost 2 bases to trimming and J lost 3 bases, with 7 bases between them. The CDR3 region is CASSLSRDTEAFF. The CDR3, as DNA: TGTGCCAGCAGCTTAAGCAGGGACACTGAAGCTTTCTTT.

CDR3 residues: CSARVGAGERQPQHF. In DNA form, the CDR3 reads TGCAGTGCTAGAGTAGGGGCAGGGGAGCGGCAGCCCCAGCATTTT. The chain employs TRBV20-1 and TRBJ1-5, with D maybe TRBD1 (6 bases). Trimming left V 1 base short and J 7 bases short, with 17 bases between. The CDR3 consists of 15 residues. The V gene's germline CDR1 is DFQATT and CDR2 SNEGSKA (reference sequence).

This clonotype appeared many times. The J gene is TRBJ1-1, the V gene TRBV28; no reliable D call. Germline values: CDR1 MDHEN, CDR2 SYDVKM. With 4 bases removed from V and 3 bases from J, the gap between germline ends came to 6 bases. The CDR3 totals 12 residues. The CDR3 DNA is TGTGCCAGCAGTTCCGGAGACACTGAAGCTTTCTTT. This gives the protein CASSSGDTEAFF.

This clonotype has ten or more counts. The rearrangement links TRBV11-2 to TRBJ2-5; 7 bases agree with TRBD2. This CDR3 region has 17 residues. The J segment lost 4 bases and the V segment lost 1 base, leaving 12 bases of the junction unmatched. Germline V lookup: CDR1 SGHAT, CDR2 FQNNGV. CDR3: CASSLGAASGVAETQYF. The CDR3 DNA sequence: TGTGCCAGCAGCTTAGGGGCCGCCAGCGGGGTGGCAGAGACCCAGTACTTC.

There are a few counts of this clonotype. The chain carries TRBV7-9 and TRBJ1-1; D may be TRBD1 (6 bases). The CDR3 consists of 16 residues. Looked up from germline, CDR1 is SEHNR and CDR2 is FQNEAQ (reference sequence). V gave up 5 bases and J gave up 4 bases, with 20 bases separating them. The CDR3 loop reads CASSQGWSAGTTEAFF. The CDR3 nucleotides are TGTGCCAGCAGCCAGGGGTGGTCGGCAGGTACCACTGAAGCTTTCTTT.

The V call is TRBV12-3 or TRBV12-4, the J call TRBJ1-3; weak D call: TRBD1 (6 bases). Trimming took 2 bases from V and 2 from J, leaving 16 bases between them. The CDR3 loop spans 17 amino acids. The chain's CDR3 is CASSLWTAGITGNTIYF. The DNA for the CDR3 is TGTGCCAGCAGTTTATGGACAGCTGGAATAACTGGAAACACCATATATTTT.

J is TRBJ2-2 and V is TRBV7-2, with 10 bases that match TRBD1. There are 16 residues in the CDR3. Germline assignment: CDR1 SGHTA and CDR2 FQGNSA. V lost 2 bases to trimming and J lost 4 bases; unmatched junction nucleotides: 4. Here the CDR3 reads CASSLFRDRGTGELFF. The CDR3 region has the DNA TGTGCCAGCAGCTTATTCCGGGACAGGGGCACCGGGGAGCTGTTTTTT.

Ten or more counts support this clonotype. The chain combines TRBV11-2 with TRBJ2-1; 10 bases are a match to TRBD1. V lost 2 bases, J lost 7 bases, and 2 bases stayed unmatched. Germline CDR1 is SGHAT and CDR2 is FQNNGV. The CDR3 sequence is 14 residues long. The CDR3 spells CASSLRTGGNEQFF. CDR3 in DNA: TGTGCCAGCAGCTTAAGGACAGGGGGTAATGAGCAGTTCTTC.

This clonotype occurred many times. The gene calls are TRBV5-1 and TRBJ1-2; D is unresolved. The germline V gene encodes CDR1 SGHRS and CDR2 YFSETQ. The CDR3 runs 14 residues. V shed 0 bases and J shed 4 bases, with 10 bases lying between them. CDR3 nucleotides: TGCGCCAGCAGCTTGGAAGGGTTGATCTATGGCTACACCTTC. Its translation: CASSLEGLIYGYTF.